The 23 T cell receptor beta chains in this list originate from one sample, sequenced in a study of T-cell memory formation after mild COVID-19. One entry per CDR3 protein results from TCRdb running MiXCR on the 5' RACE reads. Among 300,000 to 400,000 distinct CDR3 sequences listed, 25% to 30% were seen once. Sequencing used PBMCs or a T cell subset sorted from them (not recorded which). The receptors shown here come from an adult woman who had mild COVID-19 (a few samples of this study predate the infection). Cell type and time point are not known.

This chain uses TRBV6-2 or TRBV6-3 with TRBJ2-6; TRBD2 aligns across 7 bases. The length of the CDR3 is 17 residues. After removal of 2 bases from V and 4 bases from J, the junction contained 8 bases not matched to a gene. In germline, CDR1 is MNHEY, CDR2 SVGEGT. The CDR3 DNA is TGTGCCAGCAGTTACCTGGGCGGGAGCCGAGGGGCCAACGTCCTGACTTTC. This codes for CASSYLGGSRGANVLTF.

This clonotype was picked up a small number of times. The CDR3 sequence is CATSDLGLAGDSYNEQFF. As DNA, the CDR3 is TGTGCCACCAGTGACTTAGGGTTAGCGGGGGACTCCTACAATGAGCAGTTCTTC. This chain joins TRBV24-1 and TRBJ2-1, with 9 bases fitting TRBD2. V lost 4 bases and J lost 0; bases outside the gene matches: 9. The CDR3 covers 18 residues. In germline, CDR1 is KGHDR, CDR2 SFDVKD.

Only a few counts were recorded for this clonotype. Its ends do not fully match the called genes, so a read error is possible. The DNA for the CDR3 is TGTTCCACCAGTGTCCCCGGGACAGACAATAATGAGCAGTTCTTC. Its translation: CSTSVPGTDNNEQFF. The chain joins TRBV24-1 to TRBJ2-1; 7 nucleotides match TRBD1. This CDR3 comprises 15 residues. In germline, CDR1 is KGHDR, CDR2 SFDVKD.

This clonotype was seen a few times. The chain joins TRBV6-5 to TRBJ2-2; 8 nucleotides align to TRBD1. Germline CDR1 reads MNHEY; CDR2 reads SVGAGI. CDR3 length: 15 amino acids. The trim removed 5 bases at V and 7 bases at J, leaving 9 bases unmatched. The CDR3 DNA reads TGTGCCAGCAGTCCCCCGGGACAGGCAGTCGGGGAGCTGTTTTTT. This sequence encodes CASSPPGQAVGELFF.

This chain connects TRBV2 to TRBJ2-7; the match to TRBD1 covers 7 bases. After removal of 3 bases from V and 6 bases from J, the junction contained 8 bases not matched to a gene. CDR1 SNHLY and CDR2 FYNNEI come from the germline V gene. This CDR3 has 14 residues. As DNA, the CDR3 is TGTGCCAGCAGTGAGGAACAGGGGCTTAGCGAGCAGTACTTC. Translated: CASSEEQGLSEQYF.

The chain joins TRBV20-1 to TRBJ1-2; D possibly corresponds to TRBD1 (5 bases). The germline V and J ends were trimmed by 0 bases and 1 base, with 12 bases remaining between them. The germline gives CDR1 DFQATT, CDR2 SNEGSKA (reference sequence). CDR3 size: 15 residues. The CDR3 DNA reads as TGCAGTGCTAGAGATATGGGGGTGTTTAACTATGGCTACACCTTC. Its translation is CSARDMGVFNYGYTF.

This clonotype was counted many times. This rearrangement joins TRBV14 to TRBJ2-7; TRBD2 matches 7 bases. V trimming: 0 bases; J trimming: 6 bases; junction bases outside the gene matches: 14. Germline V gene sequence: CDR1 SGHDN, CDR2 FVKESK. This CDR3 region has 17 residues. The CDR3 here is CASSQDLLAGARPEQYF. The CDR3, as DNA: TGTGCCAGCAGCCAAGACCTGCTGGCGGGAGCTAGGCCCGAGCAGTACTTC.

The rearrangement joins TRBV15 to TRBJ2-5; 8 bases fit TRBD1. CDR3 size: 15 residues. V trimming: 3 bases; J trimming: 4 bases; junction bases outside the gene matches: 7. Germline V gene sequence: CDR1 LNHNV, CDR2 YYDKDF (reference sequence). The CDR3 sequence: CATSSPTGVGETQYF. The CDR3 DNA reads as TGTGCCACCAGCAGCCCGACAGGGGTGGGAGAGACCCAGTACTTC.

V usage is TRBV20-1 and J usage is TRBJ1-5; D is unclear. V gave up 0 bases and J gave up 3 bases, with 12 bases separating them. The CDR3 sequence is 15 residues long. The germline V gene encodes CDR1 DFQATT and CDR2 SNEGSKA (reference sequence). DNA of the CDR3: TGCAGTGCTAGAGATCTCGGTCAGCCCAATCAGCCCCAGCATTTT. This sequence encodes CSARDLGQPNQPQHF.

The V and J genes are TRBV30 and TRBJ2-6, with no clear D. Germline V gives CDR1 GTSNPN, CDR2 SVGIG (reference sequence). CDR3 size: 15 residues. V was pared by 5 bases and J by 0 bases, with 11 bases between. CDR3 loop: CAWWHETSGANVLTF. The CDR3 DNA follows: TGTGCCTGGTGGCACGAAACCTCTGGGGCCAACGTCCTGACTTTC.

This clonotype was found a few times. V is TRBV5-1 and J is TRBJ2-7; the D call may be TRBD1 or TRBD2 (5 bases each). Germline V gene lookup returns CDR1 SGHRS and CDR2 YFSETQ. Trimming shortened V by 0 bases and J by 0 bases, and 13 bases separated the two germline ends. CDR3 length: 16 amino acids. This CDR3 reads CASSLEAGSNSYEQYF. In DNA form, the CDR3 reads TGCGCCAGCAGCTTGGAAGCAGGGAGTAACTCCTACGAGCAGTACTTC.

This clonotype was seen a single time. The chain uses TRBV4-3 and TRBJ2-1, with 10 bases fitting TRBD2. V lost 1 base to trimming and J lost 3 bases; unmatched junction nucleotides: 6. The CDR3 is made up of 17 amino acids. The germline gives CDR1 LGHNA, CDR2 YSLEER. The CDR3 DNA reads as TGCGCCAGCAGCCAAGGAGGAGCGGGAGGGCTCTACAATGAGCAGTTCTTC. Protein: CASSQGGAGGLYNEQFF.

This clonotype came up a few times. The chain combines TRBV12-3 or TRBV12-4 with TRBJ2-5, with 8 bases identical to TRBD1. The CDR3 spans 14 residues. The V segment lost 7 bases and the J segment 5 bases; nucleotides outside the gene matches: 9. The CDR3: CASTLTGGGETQYF. As DNA, the CDR3 is TGTGCCAGCACCTTAACAGGGGGAGGTGAGACCCAGTACTTC.

The genes are TRBV4-3 and TRBJ2-1, with D unresolved. The V end lost 0 bases, the J end lost 3 bases, and 18 bases lay between the germline ends. CDR3 length: 18 amino acids. CDR1 is LGHNA and CDR2 is YSLEER in the germline V gene. In DNA form, the CDR3 reads TGCGCCAGCAGCCAAGATGTGATTCGAAGGGAACTCTACAATGAGCAGTTCTTC. Amino acid sequence: CASSQDVIRRELYNEQFF.

J is TRBJ2-7 and V is TRBV7-6; 7 bases line up with TRBD1. V dropped 2 bases and J dropped 3; count of bases not matched to a gene: 4. The CDR3 has 14 residues. Germline lookup yields CDR1 SGHVS and CDR2 FNYEAQ. The CDR3 nucleotides are TGTGCCAGCAGCTTAACAACAGGGGTCTACGAGCAGTACTTC. Protein sequence: CASSLTTGVYEQYF.

This clonotype turned up a few times. The chain has TRBV5-5 and TRBJ1-2, with TRBD1 identical over 10 bases. This CDR3 region has 17 residues. V was pared by 5 bases and J by 2 bases, with 12 bases of the junction left unmatched. Germline CDR1 and CDR2: SGHKS and YYEKEE (reference sequence). The CDR3 sequence is CASSHTAGTGANYGYTF. CDR3 in DNA: TGTGCCAGCAGTCACACCGCCGGGACAGGGGCGAACTATGGCTACACCTTC.

This clonotype has a handful of counts. This rearrangement joins TRBV20-1 to TRBJ1-2; D is perhaps TRBD1 (6 bases). In germline, CDR1 is DFQATT, CDR2 SNEGSKA (reference sequence). The V gene lost 4 bases and the J gene lost 8 bases, with 14 bases spanning the gap. The CDR3 has 12 amino acids. The DNA for the CDR3 is TGCAGTGCTACGGGGGCAGCGGAAGGCTACACCTTC. This sequence encodes CSATGAAEGYTF.

The J gene is TRBJ2-7, the V gene TRBV29-1, with 9 bases aligning to TRBD1. This CDR3 region has 15 residues. Germline V lookup: CDR1 SQVTM, CDR2 ANQGSEA. Trimming cost V 3 bases and J 5 bases; bases outside gene matches: 11. The CDR3 bases are TGCAGCGTTGAGGGGGGCCGGGACAGGGTGGACGAGCAGTACTTC. Protein sequence: CSVEGGRDRVDEQYF.

This clonotype was found a few times. The chain links TRBV3-1 to TRBJ2-7, with D hard to call. V was pared by 1 base and J by 0 bases, with 10 bases between. Germline CDR1 LGHDT, CDR2 YNNKEL (reference sequence). The CDR3 totals 15 residues. The CDR3 is CASSQARPSSYEQYF. CDR3 coding DNA: TGTGCCAGCAGCCAAGCGCGACCGAGCTCCTACGAGCAGTACTTC.

The chain carries TRBV10-3 and TRBJ1-4; D gene ambiguous. CDR3 size: 12 residues. The germline gives CDR1 ENHRY, CDR2 SYGVKD. Deletions cut 3 bases from V and 11 bases from J, with 10 bases between. DNA for the CDR3: TGTGCCATCAGTGACCTCGAGGCGAAACTGTTTTTT. It yields the protein CAISDLEAKLFF.

V gene TRBV29-1 combines with J gene TRBJ1-2; possibly TRBD1 for D (6 bases). Looked up from germline, CDR1 is SQVTM and CDR2 is ANQGSEA. The CDR3 totals 12 residues. Trimming stripped 3 bases from V and 8 bases from J, with 13 bases between. The CDR3 DNA follows: TGCAGCGTTGATTTAGGGGGGGGAGGCTACACCTTC. Amino acids: CSVDLGGGGYTF.

The chain is built from TRBV12-3 or TRBV12-4 and TRBJ1-2, with D perhaps matching TRBD1 (6 bases). There are 13 residues in the CDR3. V was clipped by 3 bases and J by 4 bases, with 9 bases between them. CDR3 residues: CASSLDSPYGYTF. The CDR3 nucleotides read TGTGCCAGCAGTTTGGACAGTCCCTATGGCTACACCTTC.

This sequence joins TRBV7-2 and TRBJ2-5; 7 positions agree with TRBD1. The ends lost 7 bases at V and 4 bases at J; junction bases unmatched: 6. The germline V gene encodes CDR1 SGHTA and CDR2 FQGNSA. The CDR3 has 13 amino acids. The CDR3 protein is CASTGTAVETQYF. CDR3 coding DNA: TGTGCCAGCACCGGGACAGCCGTAGAGACCCAGTACTTC. Full variable domain (rest looked up from reference TRBV7-2 and TRBJ2-5): GAGVSQSPSNKVTEKGKDVELRCDPISGHTALYWYRQSLGQGLEFLIYFQGNSAPDKSGLPSDRFSAERTGGSVSTLTIQRTQQEDSAVYLCASTGTAVETQYFGPGTRLLVL.